Given below is one TCR beta chain in context. Its antigen is unidentified. The data stem from a study of T cells expressing NK-cell markers. About the study: Eight donors were sequenced, of whom seven were HCMV-seropositive, while the remaining one was HCMV-seronegative.

Study observations and caveats: A few donors likewise had their CD3+CD56-NKG2C+ fraction led by these clonotypes. Dominant NKG2C+ clonotypes accounted for about 1.0-8% of CD8+ T cells in more than 5 donors.

It was by 5'RACE template switching with UMIs that TCR beta cDNA was made. TCRdb re-called the 5' RACE reads and gives one entry per CDR3 protein, without DNA. The sample table includes about 150,000 distinct CDR3 sequences. This CDR3 contains 14 residues. CDR1 is KGHDR, CDR2 SFDVKD, per germline. Sequencing input: blood T cells: a sorted CD56 or NKG2C T cell subset, CD4+ or CD8+ T cells, or bulk PBMC T cells (not recorded which). This TCR was recovered from a woman aged 45-65 years in good health. V and J are TRBV24-1 and TRBJ1-1; the TCRdb call, TRBD1, lacks DNA for checking. The chain's CDR3 is CATSDFMGGEGAFF.